The 19 T cell receptor beta chains in this list originate from one sample, sequenced in a study of cytomegalovirus exposure and HLA in healthy donors. With 60 Vbeta and 13 Jbeta primers, the PCR was carried out. The repertoire was sequenced with immunoSEQ multiplex PCR; TCRdb's copy has only in-frame clones and lacks some. This table has over 200,000 clones, roughly 80% appearing once. Sequencing input: PBMCs. The receptor set was obtained from a woman in her forties in good health and CMV-seropositive.

The chain combines TRBV5-1 with TRBJ2-1; 13 bases match TRBD2. V lost 5 bases, J lost 8 bases, and 7 bases stayed unmatched. Looked up from germline, CDR1 is SGHRS and CDR2 is YFSETQ. The CDR3 contains 15 residues. The CDR3 is CASRFGLAGDYEQFF. The CDR3 nucleotides read TGCGCCAGCAGATTCGGACTAGCGGGGGACTATGAGCAGTTCTTC.

The rearrangement uses TRBV5-1 and TRBJ1-6; 8 bases are a match to TRBD1. Germline trimming cut 6 bases from V and 8 bases from J; bases unmatched to any gene: 7. CDR3 length: 14 amino acids. Germline CDR1 and CDR2: SGHRS and YFSETQ. The CDR3 region is CASKPGQVDSPLHF. As DNA, the CDR3 is TGCGCCAGCAAGCCGGGACAGGTGGATTCACCCCTCCACTTT.

This sequence joins TRBV11-3 and TRBJ1-2; 7 nucleotides align to TRBD1. This CDR3 spans 15 amino acids. The J segment lost 5 bases and the V segment lost 0 bases, leaving 6 bases of the junction unmatched. Germline CDR1 reads SGHNT; CDR2 reads YENEEA. This CDR3 reads CASSLDNRGPYGYTF. The DNA of the CDR3 is TGTGCCAGCAGCTTAGATAACAGGGGACCATATGGCTACACCTTC.

This chain links TRBV7-6 with TRBJ1-1, with 8 bases identical to TRBD1. Unmatched junction bases numbered 8, after V lost 4 bases and J lost 4 bases. CDR3 length: 15 amino acids. Germline values: CDR1 SGHVS, CDR2 FNYEAQ. In DNA form, the CDR3 reads TGTGCCAGCAGCTCGACAGAGACAGGGGCCACTGAAGCTTTCTTT. Protein sequence: CASSSTETGATEAFF.

Only a few counts were recorded for this clone. The rearrangement links TRBV6-6 to TRBJ1-1; possibly TRBD1 for D (5 bases). Between the trimmed V and J ends, which lost 0 bases and 7 bases, there was a span of 9 bases. This CDR3 region has 13 residues. The V gene's germline CDR1 is MNHNY and CDR2 SVGAGI (reference sequence). Written as DNA, the CDR3 is TGTGCCAGCAGTTACTCACGGGGGGATGAAGCTTTCTTT. Its protein product is CASSYSRGDEAFF.

This chain links TRBV13 with TRBJ1-6; perhaps TRBD1 as D (5 bases). Germline values: CDR1 PRHDT, CDR2 FYEKMQ (reference sequence). The CDR3 consists of 16 residues. Trimming pared 4 bases from V and 8 bases from J, leaving 18 bases between. CDR3 bases: TGTGCCAGCAGCTCGAGCCCAGGGAGGTTGGATTCACCCCTCCACTTT. Its protein product is CASSSSPGRLDSPLHF.

This rearrangement joins TRBV30 to TRBJ2-7, with D possibly matching TRBD2 (6 bases). The CDR3 totals 15 residues. CDR1 GTSNPN and CDR2 SVGIG come from the germline V gene (reference sequence). V dropped 1 base and J dropped 2 bases, with 15 bases sitting between them. CDR3 in amino acids: CAWSGSGSGAYEQYF. In DNA form, the CDR3 reads TGTGCCTGGAGTGGAAGCGGTAGCGGAGCCTACGAGCAGTACTTC.

V gene TRBV5-1 combines with J gene TRBJ2-2; the D is unclear. The CDR3 loop spans 12 amino acids. The germline V and J ends were trimmed by 6 bases and 13 bases, with 16 bases remaining between them. Germline V lookup: CDR1 SGHRS, CDR2 YFSETQ. For the CDR3, the DNA is TGCGCCAGCACTGTCCCGGGTCTCCCGCTGTTTTTT. Amino acids: CASTVPGLPLFF.

This sequence joins TRBV2 and TRBJ1-1; D is perhaps TRBD1 (5 bases). Between the trimmed V and J ends, which lost 1 base and 1 base, there was a span of 10 bases. Germline-derived CDR1 and CDR2 are SNHLY and FYNNEI. The CDR3 is 15 amino acids. This chain's CDR3 is CASSEGQGGNTEAFF. CDR3 nucleotides: TGTGCCAGCAGTGAAGGCCAGGGCGGGAACACTGAAGCTTTCTTT.

This chain uses TRBV30 with TRBJ1-2; possibly TRBD1 for D (6 bases). The V end lost 4 bases, the J end lost 8 bases, and 17 bases lay between the germline ends. The CDR3 sequence is 13 residues long. Germline assignment: CDR1 GTSNPN and CDR2 SVGIG (reference sequence). The CDR3 region has the DNA TGTGCCTGGAAAGAGGAATCAGGGGAAGGCTACACCTTC. Its protein product is CAWKEESGEGYTF.

This chain uses TRBV4-2 with TRBJ2-4, with D possibly TRBD1 on 6 matching bases. Between the trimmed V and J ends, which lost 0 bases and 0 bases, there was a span of 24 bases. This CDR3 is built from 21 residues. CDR1 LGHNA and CDR2 YNFKEQ come from the germline V gene. Here the CDR3 DNA reads TGTGCCAGCAGCCAAGACTGGGACAAGGGTTGGGGAATGGAAGCCAAAAACATTCAGTACTTC. Encoded protein: CASSQDWDKGWGMEAKNIQYF.

The chain uses TRBV7-3 and TRBJ2-1, with TRBD2 matching 8 bases. CDR3 size: 14 residues. Germline V lookup: CDR1 SGHTA, CDR2 FQGTGA. V lost 1 base, J lost 8 bases, and 4 bases stayed unmatched. CDR3: CASSLSGRSDEQFF. CDR3 sequence (DNA): TGTGCCAGCAGCTTAAGCGGGAGGAGCGATGAGCAGTTCTTC. The whole variable domain, remainder taken from reference TRBV7-3 and TRBJ2-1, is GAGVSQTPSNKVTEKGKYVELRCDPISGHTALYWYRQSLGQGPEFLIYFQGTGAADDSGLPNDRFFAVRPEGSVSTLKIQRTERGDSAVYLCASSLSGRSDEQFFGPGTRLTVL.

In regard to this clone: The sample has other DNA sequences that encode this CDR3 too. J is TRBJ1-1 and V is TRBV18, with 7 bases lining up with TRBD1. Germline CDR1 and CDR2: KGHSH and LQKENI. CDR3 length: 15 amino acids. J was trimmed by 1 base and V by 1 base; bases with no gene match: 3. DNA for the CDR3: TGTGCCAGCTCACCACAGGGACAGACGAACACTGAAGCTTTCTTT. The encoded protein is CASSPQGQTNTEAFF.

The CDR3 loop reads CASSPGQNYGYTF. CDR3 bases: TGCGCCAGCAGTCCGGGACAGAACTATGGCTACACCTTC. The chain carries TRBV10-1 and TRBJ1-2; TRBD1 matches 7 bases. J was trimmed by 2 bases and V by 5 bases; bases with no gene match: 2. The CDR3 is 13 amino acids. Per germline, CDR1 WNHNN and CDR2 SYGVQD (reference sequence).

The CDR3: CASSYTPDSTYEQYF. DNA of the CDR3: TGTGCCAGCAGTTACACCCCGGACAGTACCTACGAGCAGTACTTC. The rearrangement joins TRBV6-6 to TRBJ2-5; D is possibly TRBD1 (6 bases). The J call may be faulty, since TRBJ2-7 better matches the DNA end. CDR1 MNHNY and CDR2 SVGAGI come from the germline V gene (reference sequence). The CDR3 totals 15 residues.

This clone has only a few counts. J is TRBJ1-1 and V is TRBV5-5; 7 bases match TRBD1. Unmatched junction bases numbered 7, after V lost 0 bases and J lost 2 bases. Germline CDR1 is SGHKS and CDR2 is YYEKEE (reference sequence). This CDR3 has 16 amino acids. The CDR3 spells CASSLATGTVNTEAFF. CDR3 nucleotides: TGTGCCAGCAGCTTGGCAACCGGGACAGTAAACACTGAAGCTTTCTTT.

CDR3 loop: CASSLDGGGYEKLFF. DNA of the CDR3: TGTGCCAGCAGCTTAGACGGGGGGGGGTACGAAAAACTGTTTTTT. The chain has TRBV7-9 and TRBJ1-4, with D perhaps TRBD1 (5 bases). The ends were cut back, 1 base at V and 8 bases at J, with 14 bases in the middle. The CDR3 is 15 amino acids. Germline loops: CDR1 SEHNR, CDR2 FQNEAQ (reference sequence).

This sequence joins TRBV7-2 and TRBJ1-2, with 7 bases that match TRBD1. V lost 5 bases, J lost 8 bases, and 11 bases stayed unmatched. CDR1 is SGHTA, CDR2 FQGNSA, per germline. The CDR3 runs to 14 residues. The CDR3: CASSPQGFFEGYTF. The CDR3 DNA reads as TGTGCCAGCAGCCCACAGGGGTTCTTTGAGGGCTACACCTTC.

The V and J genes are TRBV6-1 and TRBJ2-2, with D unresolved. The CDR3 runs 13 residues. Deletions cut 3 bases from V and 1 base from J, with 3 bases between. The germline V gene encodes CDR1 MNHNS and CDR2 SASEGT. For the CDR3, the DNA is TGTGCCAGCAGTGACTGGAACACCGGGGAGCTGTTTTTT. It encodes CASSDWNTGELFF.